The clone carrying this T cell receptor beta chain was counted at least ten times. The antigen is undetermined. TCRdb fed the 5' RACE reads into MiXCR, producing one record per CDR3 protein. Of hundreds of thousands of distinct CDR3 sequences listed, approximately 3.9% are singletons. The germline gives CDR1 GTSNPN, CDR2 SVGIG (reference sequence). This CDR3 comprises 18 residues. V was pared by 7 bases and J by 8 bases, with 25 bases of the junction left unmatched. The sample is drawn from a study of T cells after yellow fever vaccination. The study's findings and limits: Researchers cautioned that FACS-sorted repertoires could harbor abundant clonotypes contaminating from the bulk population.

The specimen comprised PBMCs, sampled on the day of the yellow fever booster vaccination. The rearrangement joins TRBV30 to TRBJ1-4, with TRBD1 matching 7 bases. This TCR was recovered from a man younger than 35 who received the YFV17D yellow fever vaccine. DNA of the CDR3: TGTGCCTCGGTTATGACAGGGCGGGGGCCCGGTCAACTCGAAAAACTGTTTTTT. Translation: CASVMTGRGPGQLEKLFF.